The rows below give T cell receptor beta chains drawn from one sample of a study of cytomegalovirus exposure and HLA in healthy donors. Some clones are missing from TCRdb's copy, which holds only in-frame ones; the method was immunoSEQ multiplex PCR. The sample has fewer than 200,000 clones, around 64% seen once. Sequences were obtained from PBMCs. The receptor set was obtained from a woman under 40 in good health and CMV-seronegative. CDR3s include the opening cysteine and the closing phenylalanine or tryptophan. Fields, in order: D gene, V gene, clone size, J gene, CDR3 protein, CDR3 DNA. The D gene is left open where the match is weak. The size entry is marked missing in some rows and otherwise reads once, few, many or a size class.

d_call: .
v_call: TRBV28
clone_size: .
j_call: TRBJ1-3
cdr3_aa: CASSPGTSKRSGNTIYF
cdr3_nt: TGTGCCAGCAGCCCTGGAACCTCCAAGAGGTCTGGAAACACCATATATTTT

d_call: .
v_call: TRBV30
clone_size: .
j_call: TRBJ1-2
cdr3_aa: CAWSVGGAGYTF
cdr3_nt: TGTGCCTGGAGTGTGGGGGGGGCTGGCTACACCTTC

d_call: .
v_call: TRBV11-3
clone_size: .
j_call: TRBJ2-1
cdr3_aa: CASSQFTGHEQFF
cdr3_nt: TGTGCCAGCAGCCAATTCACAGGGCATGAGCAGTTCTTC

d_call: .
v_call: TRBV20-1
clone_size: few
j_call: TRBJ1-1
cdr3_aa: CSASAVAEAFF
cdr3_nt: TGCAGTGCTAGTGCGGTGGCTGAAGCTTTCTTT

d_call: .
v_call: TRBV19
clone_size: few
j_call: TRBJ1-5
cdr3_aa: CASSITVDQPQHF
cdr3_nt: TGTGCCAGTAGTATTACGGTCGATCAGCCCCAGCATTTT

d_call: .
v_call: TRBV7-2
clone_size: .
j_call: TRBJ2-3
cdr3_aa: CASSLHYQTDTQYF
cdr3_nt: TGTGCCAGCAGCTTACATTACCAGACAGATACGCAGTATTTT

d_call: .
v_call: TRBV7-3
clone_size: .
j_call: TRBJ1-6
cdr3_aa: CASSLNEWSPLHF
cdr3_nt: TGTGCCAGCAGCTTAAATGAGTGGTCACCCCTCCACTTT

d_call: .
v_call: TRBV4-3
clone_size: once
j_call: TRBJ1-5
cdr3_aa: CASSPGRDLSNQPQHF
cdr3_nt: TGCGCCAGCAGCCCGGGGAGGGACCTAAGCAATCAGCCCCAGCATTTT

d_call: TRBD2
v_call: TRBV19
clone_size: .
j_call: TRBJ2-1
cdr3_aa: CASSLGLAGGREQFF
cdr3_nt: TGTGCCAGTAGTCTTGGACTAGCGGGAGGACGTGAGCAGTTCTTC

d_call: TRBD2
v_call: TRBV19
clone_size: .
j_call: TRBJ2-1
cdr3_aa: CASKRLADNYNEQFF
cdr3_nt: TGTGCCAGTAAAAGACTAGCGGATAACTACAATGAGCAGTTCTTC

d_call: .
v_call: TRBV7-2
clone_size: .
j_call: TRBJ2-5
cdr3_aa: CASSRGLQETQYF
cdr3_nt: TGTGCCAGCAGCCGGGGACTTCAAGAGACCCAGTACTTC

d_call: .
v_call: TRBV5-6
clone_size: .
j_call: TRBJ2-7
cdr3_aa: CASSLVSEQYF
cdr3_nt: TGTGCCAGCAGCTTGGTTTCCGAGCAGTACTTC

d_call: .
v_call: TRBV28
clone_size: .
j_call: TRBJ2-4
cdr3_aa: CASSFTKNIQYF
cdr3_nt: TGTGCCAGCAGTTTTACCAAAAACATTCAGTACTTC

d_call: .
v_call: TRBV6-5
clone_size: .
j_call: TRBJ2-3
cdr3_aa: CASRRLLSTDTQYF
cdr3_nt: TGTGCCAGCAGGAGGTTGTTAAGCACAGATACGCAGTATTTT

d_call: TRBD2
v_call: TRBV18
clone_size: .
j_call: TRBJ2-7
cdr3_aa: CASSPGLAGANEQYF
cdr3_nt: TGTGCCAGCTCACCGGGCCTAGCGGGAGCTAACGAGCAGTACTTC

d_call: TRBD1
v_call: TRBV5-1
clone_size: .
j_call: TRBJ2-7
cdr3_aa: CASRNTGGHEQYF
cdr3_nt: TGCGCCAGCAGAAATACAGGGGGGCACGAGCAGTACTTC

d_call: .
v_call: TRBV4-1
clone_size: .
j_call: TRBJ1-5
cdr3_aa: CASSQGRAANQPQHF
cdr3_nt: TGCGCCAGCAGCCAGGGGAGGGCGGCAAATCAGCCCCAGCATTTT

d_call: TRBD1
v_call: TRBV5-1
clone_size: .
j_call: TRBJ2-1
cdr3_aa: CASTAQGSSYNEQFF
cdr3_nt: TGCGCCAGCACCGCACAGGGGAGCTCCTACAATGAGCAGTTCTTC

d_call: .
v_call: TRBV5-6
clone_size: .
j_call: TRBJ1-1
cdr3_aa: CASSRTRNTEAFF
cdr3_nt: TGTGCCAGCAGCCGTACCAGGAACACTGAAGCTTTCTTT

d_call: .
v_call: TRBV5-1
clone_size: .
j_call: TRBJ2-2
cdr3_aa: CASSLDRADTGELFF
cdr3_nt: TGCGCCAGCAGCTTGGACAGGGCTGACACCGGGGAGCTGTTTTTT

d_call: .
v_call: TRBV5-5
clone_size: .
j_call: TRBJ1-5
cdr3_aa: CASSLAGLGVNQPQHF
cdr3_nt: TGTGCCAGCAGCTTGGCCGGGTTGGGAGTCAATCAGCCCCAGCATTTT

d_call: .
v_call: TRBV27
clone_size: .
j_call: TRBJ2-7
cdr3_aa: CASSLATVPSEQYF
cdr3_nt: TGTGCCAGCAGTTTGGCCACAGTCCCCTCGGAGCAGTACTTC

d_call: TRBD1
v_call: TRBV28
clone_size: .
j_call: TRBJ2-6
cdr3_aa: CASSVTGAGSGANVLTF
cdr3_nt: TGTGCCAGCAGTGTCACAGGGGCCGGCTCTGGGGCCAACGTCCTGACTTTC

d_call: .
v_call: TRBV28
clone_size: .
j_call: TRBJ1-3
cdr3_aa: CATAGSGNTIYF
cdr3_nt: TGTGCCACCGCGGGCTCTGGAAACACCATATATTTT

d_call: .
v_call: TRBV19
clone_size: few
j_call: TRBJ2-7
cdr3_aa: CASSIRGGAYEQYF
cdr3_nt: TGTGCCAGTAGTATTCGAGGGGGGGCCTACGAGCAGTACTTC

d_call: .
v_call: TRBV28
clone_size: .
j_call: TRBJ1-2
cdr3_aa: CASSLLMVFGYGYTF
cdr3_nt: TGTGCCAGCAGTTTGTTGATGGTCTTCGGCTATGGCTACACCTTC

d_call: .
v_call: TRBV15
clone_size: .
j_call: TRBJ1-2
cdr3_aa: CATSRVGEGYGYTF
cdr3_nt: TGTGCCACCAGCAGAGTAGGGGAAGGCTATGGCTACACCTTC

d_call: .
v_call: TRBV5-1
clone_size: .
j_call: TRBJ1-1
cdr3_aa: CASSPTGSLGTEAFF
cdr3_nt: TGCGCCAGCAGCCCCACGGGGTCCCTGGGGACTGAAGCTTTCTTT

d_call: TRBD2
v_call: TRBV7-6
clone_size: .
j_call: TRBJ2-1
cdr3_aa: CASSPVGLAGGSYNEQFF
cdr3_nt: TGTGCCAGCAGCCCGGTTGGGTTAGCGGGAGGTTCATACAATGAGCAGTTCTTC

d_call: TRBD1
v_call: TRBV5-1
clone_size: few
j_call: TRBJ2-2
cdr3_aa: CASSFMGQQDTGELFF
cdr3_nt: TGCGCCAGCAGCTTTATGGGACAGCAAGACACCGGGGAGCTGTTTTTT

d_call: TRBD1
v_call: TRBV25-1
clone_size: few
j_call: TRBJ2-1
cdr3_aa: CASSARQGVHNEQFF
cdr3_nt: TGTGCCAGCAGTGCTAGACAGGGTGTTCACAATGAGCAGTTCTTC

d_call: .
v_call: TRBV19
clone_size: .
j_call: TRBJ2-7
cdr3_aa: CASSSVPTGGHEQYF
cdr3_nt: TGTGCCAGTAGTTCCGTCCCGACGGGGGGCCACGAGCAGTACTTC

d_call: .
v_call: TRBV28
clone_size: .
j_call: TRBJ2-2
cdr3_aa: CASRDGELFF
cdr3_nt: TGTGCCAGCCGCGACGGGGAGCTGTTTTTT

d_call: .
v_call: TRBV5-6
clone_size: .
j_call: TRBJ1-2
cdr3_aa: CASSILGEEHYGYTF
cdr3_nt: TGTGCCAGCAGTATCCTCGGGGAGGAACACTATGGCTACACCTTC

d_call: TRBD1
v_call: TRBV27
clone_size: .
j_call: TRBJ2-7
cdr3_aa: CASTLDRDSYEQYF
cdr3_nt: TGTGCCAGCACCTTGGACAGGGACTCCTACGAGCAGTACTTC

d_call: TRBD1
v_call: TRBV5-1
clone_size: .
j_call: TRBJ2-1
cdr3_aa: CASSSGTDLRVQFF
cdr3_nt: TGCGCCAGCAGCTCCGGGACAGATCTCAGGGTGCAGTTCTTC

d_call: TRBD2
v_call: TRBV7-3
clone_size: .
j_call: TRBJ2-1
cdr3_aa: CASSSRSGTSYNEQFF
cdr3_nt: TGTGCCAGCAGTTCCCGTAGCGGGACATCCTACAATGAGCAGTTCTTC

d_call: .
v_call: TRBV15
clone_size: few
j_call: TRBJ2-7
cdr3_aa: CATSRERPGAYEQYF
cdr3_nt: TGTGCCACCAGCCGGGAAAGACCGGGGGCCTACGAGCAGTACTTC

d_call: TRBD2
v_call: TRBV14
clone_size: .
j_call: TRBJ2-1
cdr3_aa: CASSQRQGAGGRYNEQFF
cdr3_nt: TGTGCCAGCAGCCAACGCCAGGGAGCGGGGGGTCGTTACAATGAGCAGTTCTTC

d_call: .
v_call: TRBV7-2
clone_size: .
j_call: TRBJ2-2
cdr3_aa: CASSRDSYTGELFF
cdr3_nt: TGTGCCAGCAGCCGGGACTCCTACACCGGGGAGCTGTTTTTT

d_call: TRBD2
v_call: TRBV7-6
clone_size: .
j_call: TRBJ2-3
cdr3_aa: CASSLGLAGSTDTQYF
cdr3_nt: TGTGCCAGCAGCCTTGGACTAGCGGGTAGCACAGATACGCAGTATTTT

d_call: TRBD1
v_call: TRBV11-1
clone_size: .
j_call: TRBJ1-6
cdr3_aa: CASSFGTGVSPLHF
cdr3_nt: TGTGCCAGCAGCTTTGGGACAGGGGTTTCACCCCTCCACTTT

d_call: .
v_call: TRBV27
clone_size: .
j_call: TRBJ2-1
cdr3_aa: CASSPDGVWAYNEQFF
cdr3_nt: TGTGCCAGCAGTCCCGATGGAGTCTGGGCCTACAATGAGCAGTTCTTC

d_call: .
v_call: TRBV6-5
clone_size: .
j_call: TRBJ2-3
cdr3_aa: CASSYSFLEDTQYF
cdr3_nt: TGTGCCAGCAGTTACTCCTTTCTAGAGGATACGCAGTATTTT

d_call: .
v_call: TRBV9
clone_size: .
j_call: TRBJ2-2
cdr3_aa: CASSLNRASAGELFF
cdr3_nt: TGTGCCAGCAGCCTAAACAGGGCTTCTGCCGGGGAGCTGTTTTTT